A single T cell receptor (beta chain) is shown here with its context. Clones were read by immunoSEQ multiplex PCR, and TCRdb kept only the in-frame ones, dropping some. This table holds under 850,000 clones, 85% to 90% found once. This record belongs to a study of shared T cell receptors in the human thymus. Per germline, CDR1 SQVTM and CDR2 ANQGSEA. The length of the CDR3 is 17 residues. These data were likewise used in another study, on human thymus T cells.

This clonotype was sampled from a boy under three years old with a congenital heart defect. What was sequenced was thymocytes. The chain links TRBV29-1 to TRBJ2-5; TRBD2 matches 9 bases. Judging by the DNA end, TRBJ2-7 fits better; the J call may be wrong. Here the CDR3 reads CSVVHRVGSGSTHEQYF. In DNA, the CDR3 is TGCAGCGTTGTCCACAGGGTGGGTAGCGGGAGTACCCACGAGCAGTACTTC.